This passage covers 4 T cell receptor beta chains from one sample sequenced in a study of T cell changes during pregnancy in multiple sclerosis. This table comes from immunoSEQ multiplex PCR, and its TCRdb copy is limited to in-frame clones, with some not included. The sample yields approximately 27,000 clones, less than 90% seen once. Sequenced material: CD8+ T cells from peripheral blood mononuclear cells, taken before pregnancy. These receptors came from a female donor with multiple sclerosis, enrolled in a pregnancy study.

The V gene is TRBV6-1, the J gene TRBJ1-5; 10 bases match TRBD1. The CDR3 covers 14 residues. Germline CDR1 MNHNS, CDR2 SASEGT. V dropped 8 bases and J dropped 4; count of bases not matched to a gene: 5. The CDR3 spells CASGDRGNNQPQHF. In DNA form, the CDR3 reads TGTGCCAGCGGGGACAGGGGTAATAATCAGCCCCAGCATTTT.

The chain combines TRBV7-2 with TRBJ2-7; 9 bases line up with TRBD1. Unmatched junction bases numbered 15, after V lost 8 bases and J lost 1 base. The germline gives CDR1 SGHTA, CDR2 FQGNSA. The length of the CDR3 is 17 residues. The CDR3 DNA reads TGTGCCAGCGGTAGACCGGGACAGGGTGGGACTTCCTACGAGCAGTACTTC. Its protein product is CASGRPGQGGTSYEQYF. Looking up the rest from reference TRBV7-2 and TRBJ2-7 gives the full variable domain: GAGVSQSPSNKVTEKGKDVELRCDPISGHTALYWYRQSLGQGLEFLIYFQGNSAPDKSGLPSDRFSAERTGGSVSTLTIQRTQQEDSAVYLCASGRPGQGGTSYEQYFGPGTRLTVT.

By frequency in the sample, this clone is medium-sized. The chain recombines TRBV7-2 with TRBJ2-2; maybe TRBD2 (6 bases). V lost 8 bases to trimming and J lost 2 bases, with 12 bases between them. The CDR3 covers 14 residues. Germline V gene sequence: CDR1 SGHTA, CDR2 FQGNSA. DNA of the CDR3: TGTGCCAGCCATGGGGGGATTAACACCGGGGAGCTGTTTTTT. It is translated as CASHGGINTGELFF. Full variable domain (remainder filled in from reference TRBV7-2 and TRBJ2-2): GAGVSQSPSNKVTEKGKDVELRCDPISGHTALYWYRQSLGQGLEFLIYFQGNSAPDKSGLPSDRFSAERTGGSVSTLTIQRTQQEDSAVYLCASHGGINTGELFFGEGSRLTVL.

The chain couples TRBV27 to TRBJ2-1; D not resolved. The germline gives CDR1 MNHEY, CDR2 SMNVEV (reference sequence). With 4 bases removed from V and 2 bases from J, the gap between germline ends came to 18 bases. The CDR3 totals 17 residues. CDR3 amino acids: CASSSRGSRWTYNEQFF. The CDR3 region has the DNA TGTGCCAGCAGTTCAAGAGGCAGCAGATGGACCTACAATGAGCAGTTCTTC.